Shown below are 32 T cell receptor beta chains from a single sample sequenced in a study of shared clonotypes between healthy human individuals. TCRdb's copy holds only in-frame clones and misses some; the assay was immunoSEQ multiplex PCR. This table holds about 710,000 clones, over 60% found once. The sample was memory CD4+ T cells sorted from blood. The subset denotes: CD45RA-negative fraction. These receptor sequences come from a woman in her 30s in good health.

The V and J genes are TRBV6-5 and TRBJ2-5; tentative D call: TRBD2 (5 bases). V was trimmed by 6 bases and J by 0 bases, leaving 5 bases between them. The CDR3 is 12 residues long. CDR1 and CDR2 from the germline V gene are MNHEY and SVGAGI. The CDR3 bases are TGTGCCAGCAGCGGGGACCAAGAGACCCAGTACTTC. This translates into CASSGDQETQYF.

This chain links TRBV27 with TRBJ2-2; TRBD2 aligns across 8 bases. The junction had 9 bases not matched to a gene; V was cut back by 0 bases and J by 0 bases. The germline gives CDR1 MNHEY, CDR2 SMNVEV (reference sequence). The CDR3 covers 19 residues. CDR3 sequence (DNA): TGTGCCAGCAGTTTATCGCTCCCGGGAGGGCCGGCGAACACCGGGGAGCTGTTTTTT. It yields the protein CASSLSLPGGPANTGELFF.

This clone was observed once. J is TRBJ2-5 and V is TRBV9; tentatively, D is TRBD1 or TRBD2 (7 bases each). Near its end, the DNA agrees better with TRBJ2-7, so the J call may be wrong. Germline V gene data show CDR1 as SGDLS and CDR2 as YYNGEE. The CDR3 contains 15 residues. The CDR3 nucleotides read TGTGCCAGCAGCCCCAGGGGGAGGGGAGAGGACGAGCAGTACTTC. The encoded protein is CASSPRGRGEDEQYF.

As for this clone: A far larger clone is just one base off, so this is likely a read error. The sample contains more than one DNA sequence encoding this CDR3. This sequence joins TRBV2 and TRBJ2-7; 7 bases align to TRBD2. CDR3 size: 13 residues. V dropped 4 bases and J dropped 0; count of bases not matched to a gene: 0. Germline V gene lookup returns CDR1 SNHLY and CDR2 FYNNEI. CDR3 residues: CASSGDYSYEQYF. The CDR3 nucleotides read TGTGCCAGCAGTGGGGACTACTCCTACGAGCAGTACTTC.

V is TRBV19 and J is TRBJ2-1; D might be TRBD2 (6 bases). This CDR3 spans 13 amino acids. Germline assignment: CDR1 LNHDA and CDR2 SQIVND (reference sequence). V was cut by 6 bases and J by 13 bases, with 19 bases left in between. The CDR3 loop reads CASSLPSGDPQFF. The CDR3 DNA reads as TGTGCCAGTAGCCTTCCCTCGGGAGACCCCCAGTTCTTC.

This clone came up once. This chain uses TRBV6-1 with TRBJ1-2; 9 bases match TRBD1. The V and J ends lost 5 bases and 2 bases, in that order; junction bases with no gene match: 6. The CDR3 is 15 amino acids. Per germline, CDR1 MNHNS and CDR2 SASEGT. CDR3 bases: TGTGCCAGCAGTAAGGGACAGGGCTTGAACTATGGCTACACCTTC. Translated, it gives CASSKGQGLNYGYTF.

The chain couples TRBV7-8 to TRBJ2-3; weak D call: TRBD2 (6 bases). CDR1 is SGHVS and CDR2 is FQNEAQ in the germline V gene. This CDR3 comprises 16 residues. Trimming cost V 2 bases and J 5 bases, with 17 bases left between them. DNA of the CDR3: TGTGCCAGCAGCTTAAATGAGGGAGGTCCAAAAGATACGCAGTATTTT. Encoded protein: CASSLNEGGPKDTQYF.

The chain is built from TRBV15 and TRBJ1-4; a weak D match, TRBD1 (5 bases). Germline-derived CDR1 and CDR2 are LNHNV and YYDKDF (reference sequence). Trimming stripped 0 bases from V and 7 bases from J, with 6 bases between. The CDR3 extends over 13 amino acids. CDR3 nucleotides: TGTGCCACCAGCAGAGATGGGGGTGAAAAACTGTTTTTT. It specifies CATSRDGGEKLFF.

The CDR3 DNA reads TGTGCCAGCAGGGGGGGAGGGACTAGCGGGATGTACGAGCAGTACTTC. As protein: CASRGGGTSGMYEQYF. The genes are TRBV28 and TRBJ2-7; TRBD2 agrees at 13 bases. Trimming cost V 6 bases and J 4 bases; bases outside gene matches: 9. The CDR3 is 16 amino acids. Germline loops: CDR1 MDHEN, CDR2 SYDVKM.

There are a few counts of this clone. The chain joins TRBV9 to TRBJ2-1; 12 bases are a match to TRBD2. The CDR3 consists of 19 residues. Germline V CDR1 and CDR2: SGDLS, YYNGEE. Germline trimming cut 0 bases from V and 0 bases from J; bases unmatched to any gene: 7. CDR3 bases: TGTGCCAGCAGCGTAGGCGAGCTAGCGGGAGGGGCCTCCTACAATGAGCAGTTCTTC. Encoded protein: CASSVGELAGGASYNEQFF.

Points on this clone: In the same sample, other DNA sequences code for this CDR3. This sequence joins TRBV6-1 and TRBJ1-2, with 7 positions matching TRBD1. V was pared by 4 bases and J by 2 bases, with 4 bases of the junction left unmatched. The germline gives CDR1 MNHNS, CDR2 SASEGT. This CDR3 has 14 amino acids. CDR3 sequence reads: CASSGLQGNYGYTF. The CDR3 DNA is TGTGCCAGCAGTGGACTACAGGGGAACTATGGCTACACCTTC.

This rearrangement joins TRBV28 to TRBJ1-2, with 7 positions matching TRBD1. This CDR3 has 14 residues. Per germline, CDR1 MDHEN and CDR2 SYDVKM. Losses at the gene ends were 4 bases for V and 6 bases for J; bases not matched to a gene: 8. The CDR3 loop is CASSWRTGVDGYTF. CDR3 sequence (DNA): TGTGCCAGCAGTTGGCGAACAGGGGTCGATGGCTACACCTTC.

This clone was seen only a few times. This chain uses TRBV19 with TRBJ1-4; 7 nucleotides line up with TRBD1. The CDR3 consists of 14 residues. Germline trimming cut 7 bases from V and 8 bases from J; bases unmatched to any gene: 10. Per germline, CDR1 LNHDA and CDR2 SQIVND (reference sequence). In DNA, the CDR3 is TGTGCCAGTAAGAAGGGGACAGCGGAAGAAAAACTGTTTTTT. As protein: CASKKGTAEEKLFF.

This clone was observed a handful of times. The chain carries TRBV14 and TRBJ2-3; D is perhaps TRBD1 (5 bases). The CDR3 sequence is 13 residues long. V lost 0 bases, J lost 10 bases, and 11 bases lay in between. The germline V gene has CDR1 SGHDN and CDR2 FVKESK. For the CDR3, the DNA is TGTGCCAGCAGCCAAGATACCATCAGGGCGCAGTATTTT. Translation: CASSQDTIRAQYF. Full variable domain (missing parts from reference TRBV14 and TRBJ2-3): EAGVTQFPSHSVIEKGQTVTLRCDPISGHDNLYWYRRVMGKEIKFLLHFVKESKQDESGMPNNRFLAERTGGTYSTLKVQPAELEDSGVYFCASSQDTIRAQYFGPGTRLTVL.

The chain is built from TRBV2 and TRBJ2-7; D remains unclear. The CDR3 loop spans 14 amino acids. Per germline, CDR1 SNHLY and CDR2 FYNNEI. Trimming cost V 4 bases and J 0 bases, with 10 bases left between them. CDR3 residues: CASSALPGSYEQYF. In DNA form, the CDR3 reads TGTGCCAGCAGTGCTCTACCAGGCTCCTACGAGCAGTACTTC.

As regards this clone: Additional DNA sequences in this sample encode the identical CDR3. The CDR3 sequence is CASSPGSGNTIYF. The CDR3 bases are TGTGCCAGCTCACCCGGGAGTGGAAACACCATATATTTT. The V call is TRBV18, the J call TRBJ1-3; D remains ambiguous. This CDR3 is 13 amino acids long. Between the trimmed V and J ends, which lost 3 bases and 3 bases, there was a span of 6 bases. Germline V gene sequence: CDR1 KGHSH, CDR2 LQKENI.

This sequence joins TRBV6-1 and TRBJ1-1, with D perhaps TRBD1 (5 bases). CDR1 is MNHNS and CDR2 is SASEGT in the germline V gene. The CDR3 contains 14 residues. Trimming took off 8 bases at V and 4 bases at J, with 17 bases between the two ends. The CDR3 region is CASSNLGGTTEAFF. CDR3 bases: TGTGCCAGCTCTAATCTGGGAGGGACCACTGAAGCTTTCTTT.

This clone was seen only a few times. This chain connects TRBV6-1 to TRBJ2-1; D unresolved. The germline V and J ends were trimmed by 2 bases and 8 bases, with 7 bases remaining between them. This CDR3 spans 12 amino acids. Germline CDR1 reads MNHNS; CDR2 reads SASEGT. CDR3 region: CASSELTDEQFF. For the CDR3, the DNA is TGTGCCAGCAGTGAATTGACGGATGAGCAGTTCTTC.

This clone occurred many times. V and J are TRBV7-2 and TRBJ2-7; 9 positions match TRBD2. From germline, CDR1 is SGHTA and CDR2 FQGNSA. CDR3 length: 16 amino acids. With V trimmed by 2 bases and J by 1 base, 6 bases remained unmatched. The CDR3 loop is CASSLMAGGLSYEQYF. The CDR3 nucleotides are TGTGCCAGCAGCTTAATGGCGGGAGGGTTGTCCTACGAGCAGTACTTC. The full variable domain, in which reference TRBV7-2 and TRBJ2-7 provide the parts outside the CDR3, is GAGVSQSPSNKVTEKGKDVELRCDPISGHTALYWYRQSLGQGLEFLIYFQGNSAPDKSGLPSDRFSAERTGGSVSTLTIQRTQQEDSAVYLCASSLMAGGLSYEQYFGPGTRLTVT.

The CDR3, as DNA: TGTGCCAGCAGTTTGCCCGGCGCCCGACAGGGGGGGAACACTGAAGCTTTCTTT. Protein sequence: CASSLPGARQGGNTEAFF. The chain recombines TRBV28 with TRBJ1-1, with 9 bases that match TRBD1. Looked up from germline, CDR1 is MDHEN and CDR2 is SYDVKM. CDR3 size: 18 residues. J was trimmed by 1 base and V by 3 bases; bases with no gene match: 12.

The CDR3 DNA is TGTGCCAGCAGCTTAGGTAGCGGGGGATCCACCAATGAGCAGTTCTTC. It translates to CASSLGSGGSTNEQFF. V usage is TRBV7-8 and J usage is TRBJ2-1, with 9 positions matching TRBD2. The CDR3 length is 16 residues. Trimming took 1 base from V and 6 from J; bases not matched to a gene: 7. Germline CDR1 SGHVS, CDR2 FQNEAQ.

The CDR3 DNA is TGTGCCAGCCGAAAAAACAGGGCAGGGCATCGAGATACGCAGTATTTT. This encodes CASRKNRAGHRDTQYF. The chain carries TRBV7-8 and TRBJ2-3, with a weak D call TRBD1 (6 bases). The germline V gene encodes CDR1 SGHVS and CDR2 FQNEAQ. The CDR3 consists of 16 residues. V lost 8 bases, J lost 5 bases, and 23 bases lay in between.

This chain links TRBV6-4 with TRBJ2-3; D is perhaps TRBD2 (6 bases). CDR3 length equals 14 residues. Germline assignment: CDR1 MRHNA and CDR2 SNTAGT. V dropped 3 bases and J dropped 5 bases, with 12 bases sitting between them. CDR3 in amino acids: CASSETGGGDTQYF. The CDR3 DNA is TGTGCCAGCAGTGAGACTGGGGGAGGAGATACGCAGTATTTT.

The V gene is TRBV29-1, the J gene TRBJ2-5; 9 positions agree with TRBD1. Germline assignment: CDR1 SQVTM and CDR2 ANQGSEA. This CDR3 comprises 13 residues. The J segment lost 2 bases and the V segment lost 6 bases, leaving 4 bases of the junction unmatched. The CDR3 region is CSVLQGAQETQYF. For the CDR3, the DNA is TGCAGCGTATTACAGGGGGCTCAAGAGACCCAGTACTTC.

CDR3 bases: TGTGCCAGCACCCAAGGGGGTAGCGGGAGGACGCAGTACTTC. It codes for CASTQGGSGRTQYF. The rearrangement links TRBV6-1 to TRBJ2-7; TRBD2 aligns across 10 bases. Germline V gives CDR1 MNHNS, CDR2 SASEGT. The CDR3 sequence is 14 residues long. With V trimmed by 7 bases and J by 9 bases, 12 bases remained unmatched.

A word on this clone: This sample includes further DNA sequences coding for the same CDR3. The chain recombines TRBV11-2 with TRBJ2-5, with a weak D call TRBD2 (6 bases). The germline V and J ends were trimmed by 1 base and 4 bases, with 10 bases remaining between them. Germline CDR1 reads SGHAT; CDR2 reads FQNNGV. The CDR3 is 14 residues long. The DNA for the CDR3 is TGTGCCAGCAGCTTAGCGGGAGCCGGAGAGACCCAGTACTTC. Residues: CASSLAGAGETQYF.

Only one count was recorded for this clone. The chain combines TRBV19 with TRBJ2-2, with D perhaps matching TRBD1 (7 bases). There are 14 residues in the CDR3. Trimming took off 5 bases at V and 5 bases at J, with 12 bases between the two ends. Germline lookup yields CDR1 LNHDA and CDR2 SQIVND (reference sequence). CDR3 residues: CASSVRGETGELFF. The CDR3, as DNA: TGTGCCAGTAGTGTCAGGGGGGAAACCGGGGAGCTGTTTTTT.

As regards this clone: A far bigger clonotype differs at one base, so this is likely a read error. The rearrangement joins TRBV7-2 to TRBJ2-1; maybe TRBD2 (5 bases). Germline V gives CDR1 SGHTA, CDR2 FQGNSA. Trimming took 2 bases from V and 0 from J, leaving 8 bases between them. The CDR3 length is 15 residues. The CDR3 DNA follows: TGTGCCAGCAGCTTAACAGCGGTCTCCTACAATGAGCAGTTCTTC. Translated, it gives CASSLTAVSYNEQFF.

V gene TRBV11-2 combines with J gene TRBJ2-7, with D possibly being TRBD1 (6 bases). Trimming cost V 5 bases and J 7 bases, with 15 bases left between them. Germline lookup yields CDR1 SGHAT and CDR2 FQNNGV. The CDR3 spans 13 residues. CDR3 sequence: CASSPLVGAEQYF. Written as DNA, the CDR3 is TGTGCCAGCAGCCCATTAGTGGGGGCGGAGCAGTACTTC.

The CDR3 DNA sequence: TGTGCCAGCAGCTTAAATGTCAAGGGGACTGAAGCTTTCTTT. It yields the protein CASSLNVKGTEAFF. The chain carries TRBV5-4 and TRBJ1-1; tentatively, D is TRBD1 (5 bases). Trimming took off 2 bases at V and 5 bases at J, with 13 bases between the two ends. Germline CDR1 reads SGHNT; CDR2 reads YYREEE (reference sequence). The CDR3 is made up of 14 amino acids.

The chain carries TRBV18 and TRBJ2-7; possibly TRBD2 for D (6 bases). V was shortened by 3 bases and J by 2 bases, with 11 bases between the two germline ends. The CDR3 spans 14 residues. The germline V gene has CDR1 KGHSH and CDR2 LQKENI. CDR3 in amino acids: CASSPVRTTYEQYF. In DNA form, the CDR3 reads TGTGCCAGCTCACCGGTGCGGACTACCTACGAGCAGTACTTC.

The CDR3 nucleotides are TGTGCCAGCAGTTTATTCCGGGACTCCTATACGCAGTATTTT. As protein: CASSLFRDSYTQYF. The chain couples TRBV27 to TRBJ2-3; a possible D gene is TRBD2 (6 bases). The V and J ends lost 1 base and 7 bases respectively, with 12 bases between them. The CDR3 contains 14 residues. Germline V CDR1 and CDR2: MNHEY, SMNVEV (reference sequence).